This T cell receptor (beta chain) was sequenced during a study of T-cell memory formation after mild COVID-19. General study findings and limits: The study found contracting CD4+ clones mainly in CM and EM and contracting CD8+ clones in EMRA.

Germline lookup yields CDR1 SGHRS and CDR2 YFSETQ. V lost 4 bases to trimming and J lost 4 bases; unmatched junction nucleotides: 10. The CDR3 is 16 amino acids. This clonotype was seen a handful of times. No antigen is known for it. TCRdb processed the 5' RACE reads anew with MiXCR; each CDR3 protein has one entry. This repertoire shows 110,000 or so distinct CDR3 sequences, roughly a sixth found once; its top ten account for less than 6%. The sequenced sample consisted of PBMCs or a T cell subset sorted from them (not recorded which). The TCR comes from a man younger than 30 who had mild COVID-19 (a few samples of this study predate the infection). Cell type and time point are not known. The V and J genes are TRBV5-1 and TRBJ2-2; 7 bases match TRBD1. The CDR3 sequence: CASSGGQKIITGELFF. The CDR3 bases are TGCGCCAGCAGCGGGGGACAGAAAATTATCACCGGGGAGCTGTTTTTT. Filled out from reference TRBV5-1 and TRBJ2-2, the complete variable domain reads KAGVTQTPRYLIKTRGQQVTLSCSPISGHRSVSWYQQTPGQGLQFLFEYFSETQRNKGNFPGRFSGRQFSNSRSEMNVSTLELGDSALYLCASSGGQKIITGELFFGEGSRLTVL.